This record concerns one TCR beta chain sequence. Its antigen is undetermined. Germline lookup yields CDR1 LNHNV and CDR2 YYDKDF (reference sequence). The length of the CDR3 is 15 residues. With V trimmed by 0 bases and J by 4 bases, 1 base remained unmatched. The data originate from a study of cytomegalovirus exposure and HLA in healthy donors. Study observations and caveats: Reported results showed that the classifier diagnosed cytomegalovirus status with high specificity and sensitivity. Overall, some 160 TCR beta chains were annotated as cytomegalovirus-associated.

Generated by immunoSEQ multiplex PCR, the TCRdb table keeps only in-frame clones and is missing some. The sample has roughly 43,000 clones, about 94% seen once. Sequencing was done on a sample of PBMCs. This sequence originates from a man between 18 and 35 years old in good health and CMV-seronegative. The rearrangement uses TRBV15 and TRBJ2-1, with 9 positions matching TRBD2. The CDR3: CATSREAGGYNEQFF. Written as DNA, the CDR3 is TGTGCCACCAGCAGAGAGGCGGGGGGGTACAATGAGCAGTTCTTC.